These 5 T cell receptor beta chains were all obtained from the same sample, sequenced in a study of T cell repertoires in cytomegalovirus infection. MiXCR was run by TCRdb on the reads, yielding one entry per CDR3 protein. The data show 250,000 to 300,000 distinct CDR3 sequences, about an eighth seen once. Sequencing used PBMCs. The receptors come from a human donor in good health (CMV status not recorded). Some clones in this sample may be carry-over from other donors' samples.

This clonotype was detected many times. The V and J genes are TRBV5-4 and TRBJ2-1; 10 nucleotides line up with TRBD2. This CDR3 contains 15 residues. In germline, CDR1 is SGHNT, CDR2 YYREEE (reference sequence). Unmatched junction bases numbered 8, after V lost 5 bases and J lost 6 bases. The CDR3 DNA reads TGTGCCAGCAGACCTGGGACTAGCGCCCTCAATGAGCAGTTCTTC. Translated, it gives CASRPGTSALNEQFF. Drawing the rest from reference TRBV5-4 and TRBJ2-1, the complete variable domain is ETGVTQSPTHLIKTRGQQVTLRCSSQSGHNTVSWYQQALGQGPQFIFQYYREEENGRGNFPPRFSGLQFPNYSSELNVNALELDDSALYLCASRPGTSALNEQFFGPGTRLTVL.

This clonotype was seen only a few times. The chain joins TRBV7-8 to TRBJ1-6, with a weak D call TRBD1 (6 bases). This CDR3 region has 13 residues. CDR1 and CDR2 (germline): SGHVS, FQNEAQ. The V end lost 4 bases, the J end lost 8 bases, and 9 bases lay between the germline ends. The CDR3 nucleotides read TGTGCCAGCAGCTACTGGACAGATTCACCCCTCCACTTT. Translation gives CASSYWTDSPLHF.

The CDR3 sequence: CSASAPGLAGGPSDTQYF. In DNA form, the CDR3 reads TGCAGTGCTTCCGCTCCGGGACTAGCGGGGGGGCCGAGCGATACGCAGTATTTT. This chain links TRBV20-1 with TRBJ2-3, with 16 bases fitting TRBD2. Losses at the gene ends were 5 bases for V and 6 bases for J; bases not matched to a gene: 14. The germline V gene encodes CDR1 DFQATT and CDR2 SNEGSKA (reference sequence). CDR3 size: 18 residues.

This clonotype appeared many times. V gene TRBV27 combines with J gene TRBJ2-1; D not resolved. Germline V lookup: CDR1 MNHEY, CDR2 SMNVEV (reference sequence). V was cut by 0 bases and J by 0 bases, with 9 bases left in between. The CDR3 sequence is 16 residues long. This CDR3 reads CASSLSALSSYNEQFF. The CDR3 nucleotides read TGTGCCAGCAGTTTATCCGCTTTGAGCTCCTACAATGAGCAGTTCTTC.

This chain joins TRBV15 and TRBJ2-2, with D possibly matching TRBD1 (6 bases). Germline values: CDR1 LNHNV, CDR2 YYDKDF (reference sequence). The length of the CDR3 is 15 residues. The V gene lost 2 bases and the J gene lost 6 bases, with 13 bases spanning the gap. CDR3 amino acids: CATSRTTGSAGELFF. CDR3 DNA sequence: TGTGCCACCAGCAGAACCACAGGGAGCGCCGGGGAGCTGTTTTTT.